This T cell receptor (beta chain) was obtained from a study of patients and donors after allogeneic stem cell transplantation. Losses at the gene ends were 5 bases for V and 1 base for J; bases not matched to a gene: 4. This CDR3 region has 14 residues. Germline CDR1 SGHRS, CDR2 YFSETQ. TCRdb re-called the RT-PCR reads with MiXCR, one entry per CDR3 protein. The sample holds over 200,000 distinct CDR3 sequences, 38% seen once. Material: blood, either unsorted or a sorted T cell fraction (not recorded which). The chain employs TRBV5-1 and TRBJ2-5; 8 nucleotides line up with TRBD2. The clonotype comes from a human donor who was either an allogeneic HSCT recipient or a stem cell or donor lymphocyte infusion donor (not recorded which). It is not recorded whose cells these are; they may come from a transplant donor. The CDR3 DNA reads TGCGCCAGCAGAGCTAGCGGGCCCCAAGAGACCCAGTACTTC. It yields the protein CASRASGPQETQYF. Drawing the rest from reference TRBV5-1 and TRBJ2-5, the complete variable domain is KAGVTQTPRYLIKTRGQQVTLSCSPISGHRSVSWYQQTPGQGLQFLFEYFSETQRNKGNFPGRFSGRQFSNSRSEMNVSTLELGDSALYLCASRASGPQETQYFGPGTRLLVL.